This entry is about one T cell receptor beta chain. The data belong to a study of early T cells in non-severe SARS-CoV-2 infection. V shed 4 bases and J 0 bases; nucleotides not matched to a gene: 5. The CDR3 totals 16 residues. In germline, CDR1 is MGHRA, CDR2 YSYEKL. Individually, cDNA molecules had unique molecular identifiers attached to them. One entry per CDR3 protein results from TCRdb running MiXCR on the 5' RACE reads. The table has under 70,000 distinct CDR3 sequences, around 5.6% seen once. V gene TRBV4-1 combines with J gene TRBJ2-3; 9 bases map to TRBD2. The sample was whole blood. The receptor's source is an adult who was a healthcare worker with PCR-confirmed SARS-CoV-2 infection or an uninfected control (not recorded which). The chain's CDR3 is CASSLAGTSSTDTQYF. CDR3 bases: TGCGCCAGCAGCCTAGCCGGGACTAGCAGCACAGATACGCAGTATTTT.